Listed here are 21 T cell receptor beta chains from one sample, sequenced in a study of response to subunit inactivated influenza vaccine. TCRdb re-derived calls from the RT-PCR reads in MiXCR, one entry per CDR3 protein. The data contain fewer than 350,000 distinct CDR3 sequences, 21% of them seen just once; the ten biggest clones take up about 9.4%. This specimen was PBMCs from blood, taken roughly 20 months after vaccination. These receptors were collected from a man between 50 and 75 years old who received an inactivated influenza vaccine.

Details on this clonotype: Sequence at one end of the junction differs from germline and may be a read error. The gene calls are TRBV7-2 and TRBJ1-1; D gene uncertain. Germline V CDR1 and CDR2: SGHTA, FQGNSA. This CDR3 comprises 14 residues. This chain's CDR3 is CASSLVSRNTESFF. CDR3 DNA: TGTGCCAGCAGCTTAGTTTCCAGGAACACTGAATCTTTCTTT.

The rearrangement joins TRBV12-3 or TRBV12-4 to TRBJ2-2; 13 nucleotides agree with TRBD2. The CDR3 has 19 amino acids. V was pared by 4 bases and J by 0 bases, with 8 bases of the junction left unmatched. The CDR3 DNA is TGTGCCAGCAGTTCCGGGACTAGCGGGACCTACGCGAACACCGGGGAGCTGTTTTTT. This encodes CASSSGTSGTYANTGELFF.

This clonotype was seen a handful of times. The rearrangement uses TRBV2 and TRBJ2-5; 8 positions agree with TRBD1. CDR3 size: 14 residues. V shed 5 bases, J shed 4 bases, and the junction held 6 bases outside the gene matches. Per the germline V gene, CDR1 is SNHLY and CDR2 is FYNNEI. DNA for the CDR3: TGTGCCAGCAGTAGGCAGGGGACAGGAGAGACCCAGTACTTC. This translates into CASSRQGTGETQYF.

The V gene is TRBV20-1, the J gene TRBJ2-7, with 7 positions matching TRBD1. Germline-derived CDR1 and CDR2 are DFQATT and SNEGSKA (reference sequence). The CDR3 runs to 14 residues. J gave up 2 bases and V 1 base, and 5 bases lay outside the gene matches. The CDR3 DNA follows: TGCAGTGCTAGAGGCCGGGACAGCACCTACGAGCAGTACTTC. Translated: CSARGRDSTYEQYF.

This clonotype was seen ten or more times. The chain couples TRBV7-2 to TRBJ2-3; 8 positions match TRBD2. There are 14 residues in the CDR3. J lost 4 bases, V lost 5 bases, and 5 bases had no gene match. The germline V gene encodes CDR1 SGHTA and CDR2 FQGNSA. CDR3 amino acids: CASSLGLAADTQYF. The CDR3 DNA follows: TGTGCCAGCAGCCTAGGACTAGCCGCAGATACGCAGTATTTT.

The chain couples TRBV10-3 to TRBJ2-1; 7 bases are shared with TRBD1. The length of the CDR3 is 14 residues. V gave up 4 bases and J gave up 8 bases; unmatched junction bases: 8. Germline V gene sequence: CDR1 ENHRY, CDR2 SYGVKD. This CDR3 reads CAISGLEGGDEQFF. The CDR3 DNA sequence: TGTGCCATCAGTGGGCTAGAAGGGGGCGATGAGCAGTTCTTC.

This clonotype has only a few counts. This sequence joins TRBV12-3 or TRBV12-4 and TRBJ1-4; D is undetermined. The V and J ends lost 6 bases and 6 bases respectively, with 11 bases between them. This CDR3 has 13 residues. In nucleotides, the CDR3 is TGTGCCAGCAGCCCATTTAAGGATGAAAAACTGTTTTTT. It codes for CASSPFKDEKLFF.

The V and J genes are TRBV5-1 and TRBJ2-7; 10 bases are a match to TRBD2. Germline trimming cut 2 bases from V and 3 bases from J; bases unmatched to any gene: 2. CDR3 size: 14 residues. CDR1 SGHRS and CDR2 YFSETQ come from the germline V gene. The CDR3 DNA sequence: TGCGCCAGCAGCTTTTCTAGCGGGGGCTACGAGCAGTACTTC. Translated: CASSFSSGGYEQYF.

This clonotype was counted at least ten times. The rearrangement joins TRBV6-5 to TRBJ1-1, with a possible D match to TRBD1 (5 bases). Germline V gives CDR1 MNHEY, CDR2 SVGAGI. The V gene lost 6 bases and the J gene lost 3 bases, with 8 bases spanning the gap. CDR3 size: 12 residues. The CDR3 DNA reads as TGTGCCAGCAGAAACAGGTACACTGAAGCTTTCTTT. It translates to CASRNRYTEAFF.

The chain couples TRBV5-4 to TRBJ1-1; 9 nucleotides line up with TRBD1. J lost 0 bases, V lost 4 bases, and 4 bases had no gene match. This CDR3 comprises 15 residues. Germline lookup yields CDR1 SGHNT and CDR2 YYREEE (reference sequence). In DNA, the CDR3 is TGTGCCAGCAGCCGACAGGGGGGTATGAACACTGAAGCTTTCTTT. This sequence encodes CASSRQGGMNTEAFF.

V is TRBV19 and J is TRBJ1-2, with D hard to call. Between the trimmed V and J ends, which lost 3 bases and 2 bases, there was a span of 13 bases. Germline-derived CDR1 and CDR2 are LNHDA and SQIVND (reference sequence). The CDR3 has 15 residues. This CDR3 is CASSMGNRRNYGYTF. Written as DNA, the CDR3 is TGTGCCAGTAGTATGGGGAACAGAAGAAACTATGGCTACACCTTC.

This clonotype is judged medium-sized. CDR3 bases: TGTGCCAGCAGCCAAGAATTTCGGGGACCGAACAATCAGCCCCAGCATTTT. Amino acid sequence: CASSQEFRGPNNQPQHF. The V call is TRBV3-1, the J call TRBJ1-5; D is possibly TRBD1 (5 bases). This CDR3 has 17 amino acids. The germline V gene encodes CDR1 LGHDT and CDR2 YNNKEL (reference sequence). V lost 0 bases and J 3 bases, leaving 15 bases between the germline ends.

This clonotype was seen only a few times. The chain couples TRBV15 to TRBJ2-7; no definite D call. Trimming stripped 1 base from V and 4 bases from J, with 8 bases between. The germline V gene has CDR1 LNHNV and CDR2 YYDKDF (reference sequence). The CDR3 loop spans 13 amino acids. The CDR3 coding sequence is TGTGCCACCAGCAGAGGTGAGAGATACGAGCAGTACTTC. It codes for CATSRGERYEQYF.

The chain combines TRBV12-3 or TRBV12-4 with TRBJ2-2; D uncertain. The V end was cut by 4 bases, the J end by 4 bases, with 16 bases between. The CDR3 has 16 residues. This CDR3 reads CASSSGSGPSTGELFF. DNA of the CDR3: TGTGCCAGCAGTTCTGGTTCGGGCCCTTCCACCGGGGAGCTGTTTTTT.

This clonotype has a handful of counts. V is TRBV7-9 and J is TRBJ2-7, with D possibly matching TRBD1 (6 bases). The CDR3 spans 14 residues. V lost 2 bases and J lost 7, with 15 bases in between. Germline values: CDR1 SEHNR, CDR2 FQNEAQ (reference sequence). In DNA form, the CDR3 reads TGTGCCAGCAGCTTACGACAGGAGGCTAGTGAGCAGTACTTC. Protein sequence: CASSLRQEASEQYF.

This clonotype has a handful of counts. The rearrangement links TRBV10-3 to TRBJ1-4; D might be TRBD1 (6 bases). Trimming removed 5 bases from V and 5 bases from J, with 12 bases in between. From germline, CDR1 is ENHRY and CDR2 SYGVKD. The CDR3 runs to 14 residues. The CDR3 bases are TGTGCCATCAGTCGAGGACAGTTAAATGAAAAACTGTTTTTT. As protein: CAISRGQLNEKLFF.

The J gene is TRBJ1-5, the V gene TRBV20-1; 8 bases are a match to TRBD1. Per the germline V gene, CDR1 is DFQATT and CDR2 is SNEGSKA (reference sequence). The CDR3 has 13 amino acids. J lost 7 bases, V lost 5 bases, and 7 bases had no gene match. Here the CDR3 reads CSAYQGAGQPQHF. The CDR3 nucleotides are TGCAGTGCTTATCAGGGGGCAGGCCAGCCCCAGCATTTT.

With respect to this clonotype: This may come from a read error, since a much larger clone is one base off. V and J are TRBV7-9 and TRBJ1-1; the D is unclear. The V gene's germline CDR1 is SEHNR and CDR2 FQNEAQ (reference sequence). The CDR3 runs to 16 residues. V lost 5 bases to trimming and J lost 1 base, with 17 bases between them. CDR3 in DNA: TGTGCCAGCAGCATTCCTGATCTAGACGGGAACACTGAAGCTTTCTTT. Its translation: CASSIPDLDGNTEAFF.

This clonotype was picked up a small number of times. The rearrangement joins TRBV6-5 to TRBJ2-1; 7 nucleotides line up with TRBD2. This CDR3 has 12 amino acids. V lost 5 bases, J lost 14 bases, and 9 bases stayed unmatched. CDR1 is MNHEY and CDR2 is SVGAGI in the germline V gene. CDR3 sequence: CASSQEAGVKFF. DNA of the CDR3: TGTGCCAGCAGTCAAGAGGCGGGAGTGAAGTTCTTC.

This clonotype came up a few times. V is TRBV28 and J is TRBJ2-7; TRBD1 matches at 10 bases. Germline V gene data show CDR1 as MDHEN and CDR2 as SYDVKM. The CDR3 contains 14 residues. V gave up 6 bases and J gave up 0 bases; unmatched junction bases: 2. The CDR3 DNA sequence: TGTGCCAGCAGCAGACAGGGGGCCTCCTACGAGCAGTACTTC. It yields the protein CASSRQGASYEQYF. Drawing the rest from reference TRBV28 and TRBJ2-7, the complete variable domain is DVKVTQSSRYLVKRTGEKVFLECVQDMDHENMFWYRQDPGLGLRLIYFSYDVKMKEKGDIPEGYSVSREKKERFSLILESASTNQTSMYLCASSRQGASYEQYFGPGTRLTVT.

The V gene is TRBV29-1, the J gene TRBJ2-1; D is ambiguous. Germline CDR1 and CDR2: SQVTM and ANQGSEA. This CDR3 is built from 15 residues. Trimming removed 4 bases at V and 0 bases at J, with 13 bases between. DNA of the CDR3: TGCAGCGTTGGACTTCAGCGCGCCTCCTACAATGAGCAGTTCTTC. Its protein is CSVGLQRASYNEQFF.